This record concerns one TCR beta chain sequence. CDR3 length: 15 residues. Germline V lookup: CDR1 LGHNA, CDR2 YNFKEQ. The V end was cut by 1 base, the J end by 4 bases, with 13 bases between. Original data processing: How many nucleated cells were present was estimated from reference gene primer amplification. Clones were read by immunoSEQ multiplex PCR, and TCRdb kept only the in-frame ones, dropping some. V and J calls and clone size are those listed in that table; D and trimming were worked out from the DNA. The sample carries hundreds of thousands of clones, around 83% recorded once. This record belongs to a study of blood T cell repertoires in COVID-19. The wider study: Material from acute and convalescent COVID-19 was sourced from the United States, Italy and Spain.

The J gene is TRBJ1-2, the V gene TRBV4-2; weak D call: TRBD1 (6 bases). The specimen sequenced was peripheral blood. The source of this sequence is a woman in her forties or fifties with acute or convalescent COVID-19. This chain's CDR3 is CASSQARGSAYGYTF. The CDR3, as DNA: TGTGCCAGCAGCCAAGCCAGGGGATCCGCCTATGGCTACACCTTC.